The source of this T cell receptor (beta chain) is a study of blood T cell repertoires in COVID-19. The overall study: The United States, Italy and Spain were the sources of the acute and convalescent COVID-19 samples.

CDR1 and CDR2 (germline): MDHEN, SYDVKM. The V gene lost 6 bases and the J gene lost 0 bases, with 11 bases spanning the gap. The CDR3 spans 15 residues. This clone was detected once. Sequencing used immunoSEQ multiplex PCR; TCRdb keeps in-frame clones, though not all of them. The sample includes roughly 300,000 clones, around nine tenths of them seen just once. The chain couples TRBV28 to TRBJ1-4; D is undetermined. Sequencing input: PBMCs or T cells enriched from blood (not recorded which). This TCR was recovered from a woman in her thirties who had recovered from COVID-19. This chain's CDR3 is CASSFYEPTNEKLFF. The CDR3 nucleotides read TGTGCCAGCAGCTTCTACGAACCAACTAATGAAAAACTGTTTTTT.